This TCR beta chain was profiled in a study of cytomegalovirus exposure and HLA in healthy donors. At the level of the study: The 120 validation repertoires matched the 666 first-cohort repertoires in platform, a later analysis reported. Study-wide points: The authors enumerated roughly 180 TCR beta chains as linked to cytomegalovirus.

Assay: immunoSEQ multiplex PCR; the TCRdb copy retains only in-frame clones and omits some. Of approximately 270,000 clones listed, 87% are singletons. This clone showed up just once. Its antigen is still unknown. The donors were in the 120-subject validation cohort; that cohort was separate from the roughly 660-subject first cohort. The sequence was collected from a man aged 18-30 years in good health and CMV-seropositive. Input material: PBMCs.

In nucleotides, the CDR3 is TGTGCCAGCAGTTCCGGACTAGCGGGAGAATCCTACGAGCAGTACTTC. The encoded protein is CASSSGLAGESYEQYF. This chain uses TRBV27 with TRBJ2-7; 13 nucleotides align to TRBD2. Looked up from germline, CDR1 is MNHEY and CDR2 is SMNVEV (reference sequence). This CDR3 has 16 amino acids. The V gene end was trimmed by 4 bases and the J gene end by 1 base; junction bases not matched to a gene: 4.